A selection of T cell receptor beta chains follows, all from one sample in a study of T cells in Graves' hyperthyroidism and ophthalmopathy. In TCRdb, the multiplex PCR reads were re-called with MiXCR into one record per CDR3 protein. The sample contains roughly 400,000 distinct CDR3 sequences, over 12% of which appear only once. The source material was blood. These receptors originate from a man in his fifties with Graves' ophthalmopathy. The conserved cysteine and the conserved F or W are not part of the CDR3 here. The listing skips clone size in some rows; elsewhere it reads once, few, many or a size class.

V: TRBV4-1
size: few
J: TRBJ2-4
CDR3: ASSQGGGPMAKNIQY

V: TRBV30
size: many
J: TRBJ2-1
CDR3: AWEGLGRNEQF

V: TRBV30
size: many
J: TRBJ1-6
CDR3: AWSGSTGSQNSPLH

V: TRBV2
size: few
J: TRBJ2-5
CDR3: ASSVRLLGWETQY

V: TRBV18
size: many
J: TRBJ2-7
CDR3: ASSQTEYEQY

V: TRBV5-4
size: NA
J: TRBJ2-3
CDR3: ASSRQGISTDTQY

V: TRBV5-1
size: many
J: TRBJ1-2
CDR3: ASSYGDRNYGYT

V: TRBV12-3/TRBV12-4
size: many
J: TRBJ2-1
CDR3: ASSLVGVAGREQF

V: TRBV5-5
size: many
J: TRBJ2-7
CDR3: ASSFEGLPQGEQY

V: TRBV20-1
size: many
J: TRBJ1-5
CDR3: SATPQGGEWRNQPQH

V: TRBV7-2
size: NA
J: TRBJ2-3
CDR3: ASSDGRRDTQY

V: TRBV4-1
size: NA
J: TRBJ2-2
CDR3: ASSPDRRTGELF

V: TRBV12-3/TRBV12-4
size: NA
J: TRBJ2-5
CDR3: ASTDGLGETQY

V: TRBV9
size: NA
J: TRBJ2-3
CDR3: ASCAGGTDTQY

V: TRBV2
size: many
J: TRBJ2-2
CDR3: ASSEERGDTGELF

V: TRBV20-1
size: NA
J: TRBJ2-1
CDR3: SARSTSGFRESSYNEQF

V: TRBV7-9
size: many
J: TRBJ2-2
CDR3: ASSLSRTSGRAINTGELF

V: TRBV20-1
size: many
J: TRBJ1-2
CDR3: SATDTQKGNYGYT

V: TRBV6-1
size: few
J: TRBJ2-5
CDR3: ASRASTFRQETQY

V: TRBV14
size: NA
J: TRBJ2-3
CDR3: ASSPMPGLAGTDTQY

V: TRBV18
size: NA
J: TRBJ2-1
CDR3: ASSQQAGGSYNEQF

V: TRBV5-1
size: many
J: TRBJ2-1
CDR3: ASSSGTSYNEQF

V: TRBV30
size: NA
J: TRBJ2-7
CDR3: AWSGGQGYEQY

V: TRBV20-1
size: many
J: TRBJ1-1
CDR3: SALQGATEAF

V: TRBV28
size: many
J: TRBJ1-2
CDR3: ASSFGTGWYGYT

V: TRBV29-1
size: few
J: TRBJ2-5
CDR3: SVLTSREGAY

V: TRBV5-5
size: NA
J: TRBJ1-4
CDR3: ASSQSTGSSDEKLF

V: TRBV30
size: many
J: TRBJ1-5
CDR3: ACGTGVVQPQH

V: TRBV11-2
size: NA
J: TRBJ2-5
CDR3: ASSTRGGIETQY

V: TRBV9
size: NA
J: TRBJ2-1
CDR3: ASSVSGSGRETYNEQF

V: TRBV6-1
size: NA
J: TRBJ2-1
CDR3: ASSEDRFSYNEQF

V: TRBV2
size: many
J: TRBJ2-1
CDR3: ASSEPSGFSYNEQF

V: TRBV5-1
size: many
J: TRBJ1-6
CDR3: ASSLGQSPRSPLH

V: TRBV10-3
size: many
J: TRBJ2-7
CDR3: AISETGIYEQY

V: TRBV5-1
size: NA
J: TRBJ2-5
CDR3: ASSLGAGYEETQY

V: TRBV19
size: few
J: TRBJ2-7
CDR3: ASSSAPRGGEQY

V: TRBV25-1
size: many
J: TRBJ1-2
CDR3: ASRTHGYT

V: TRBV20-1
size: many
J: TRBJ2-5
CDR3: SASRSSGRETQY

V: TRBV18
size: many
J: TRBJ2-1
CDR3: ASSPDPRTSGSNEQF

V: TRBV29-1
size: NA
J: TRBJ2-1
CDR3: SVDSRGNEQF

V: TRBV27
size: NA
J: TRBJ1-6
CDR3: ASSFGPHGNSPLH

V: TRBV5-8
size: NA
J: TRBJ1-2
CDR3: ASSLLPGTATDYGYT

V: TRBV15
size: NA
J: TRBJ1-2
CDR3: ATSREGSLLT

V: TRBV7-6
size: many
J: TRBJ2-1
CDR3: ASSLGPSNNEQF

V: TRBV6-2/TRBV6-3
size: few
J: TRBJ2-7
CDR3: TSSRGLAGGPRGSSYEQY